The next 7 T cell receptor beta chains were all read from a single sample in a study of radiation and T cells in renal cell carcinoma. Stated time point: blood 2 weeks post-SBRT. Treatment defined: 15 Gy SBRT to primary tumor, nephrectomy 4 weeks later. Generated by immunoSEQ multiplex PCR, the TCRdb table keeps only in-frame clones and is missing some. The profile shows some 120,000 clones, roughly 77% of them singletons. The sample was blood, taken from a patient whose treatment included radiotherapy and nephrectomy. The receptors stem from a woman aged 60-70 years with renal cell carcinoma.

The chain has TRBV27 and TRBJ2-7; D is undetermined. Germline CDR1 MNHEY, CDR2 SMNVEV (reference sequence). Between the trimmed V and J ends, which lost 5 bases and 12 bases, there was a span of 20 bases. The length of the CDR3 is 13 residues. The DNA of the CDR3 is TGTGCCAGCAGTAGCCTCTCGGACGCTCCGTGGTACTTC. Its translation: CASSSLSDAPWYF.

The chain employs TRBV28 and TRBJ2-4, with TRBD2 identical over 7 bases. The CDR3 sequence is 13 residues long. Germline loops: CDR1 MDHEN, CDR2 SYDVKM. J lost 11 bases, V lost 5 bases, and 9 bases had no gene match. The CDR3 bases are TGTGCCAGCAGTCCGGGACTACTTGAATTTCAGTACTTC. Residues: CASSPGLLEFQYF. Full variable domain (rest looked up from reference TRBV28 and TRBJ2-4): DVKVTQSSRYLVKRTGEKVFLECVQDMDHENMFWYRQDPGLGLRLIYFSYDVKMKEKGDIPEGYSVSREKKERFSLILESASTNQTSMYLCASSPGLLEFQYFGAGTRLSVL.

The chain joins TRBV11-2 to TRBJ1-1; D is unresolved. The CDR3 has 14 amino acids. V was trimmed by 4 bases and J by 0 bases, leaving 9 bases between them. Germline CDR1 SGHAT, CDR2 FQNNGV. CDR3 sequence reads: CASSSGLLNTEAFF. Written as DNA, the CDR3 is TGTGCCAGCAGCTCGGGGTTATTGAACACTGAAGCTTTCTTT. The full variable domain, with the rest looked up from reference TRBV11-2 and TRBJ1-1, is EAGVAQSPRYKIIEKRQSVAFWCNPISGHATLYWYQQILGQGPKLLIQFQNNGVVDDSQLPKDRFSAERLKGVDSTLKIQPAKLEDSAVYLCASSSGLLNTEAFFGQGTRLTVV.

V gene TRBV16 combines with J gene TRBJ2-5, with TRBD1 as a possible D gene (5 bases). CDR3 length: 14 residues. Germline CDR1 and CDR2: KGHSY and FQNENV. Trimming took 0 bases from V and 3 from J, leaving 8 bases between them. CDR3 nucleotides: TGTGCCAGCAGCCAATCAGGGGTGAAAGAGACCCAGTACTTC. Its translation is CASSQSGVKETQYF.

This sequence joins TRBV9 and TRBJ2-3, with D perhaps matching TRBD1 or TRBD2 (6 bases each). CDR3 length: 15 amino acids. Trimming removed 6 bases at V and 2 bases at J, with 16 bases between. Germline V lookup: CDR1 SGDLS, CDR2 YYNGEE. CDR3 DNA sequence: TGTGCCAGCACCAGGGGAACTAGCATCACAGATACGCAGTATTTT. Its translation is CASTRGTSITDTQYF.

V is TRBV9 and J is TRBJ2-2, with a possible D match to TRBD2 (5 bases). This CDR3 region has 15 residues. In germline, CDR1 is SGDLS, CDR2 YYNGEE. V was cut by 0 bases and J by 3 bases, with 9 bases left in between. The DNA for the CDR3 is TGTGCCAGCAGCGTAGCGGGGATGGACACCGGGGAGCTGTTTTTT. It is translated as CASSVAGMDTGELFF.

In its sample, this clone is medium-sized. V usage is TRBV6-6 and J usage is TRBJ1-2, with unresolved D. Trimming removed 2 bases from V and 6 bases from J, with 10 bases in between. Germline-derived CDR1 and CDR2 are MNHNY and SVGAGI (reference sequence). The CDR3 covers 13 residues. CDR3 loop: CASSYGEGHGYTF. DNA for the CDR3: TGTGCCAGCAGTTACGGGGAGGGCCATGGCTACACCTTC.